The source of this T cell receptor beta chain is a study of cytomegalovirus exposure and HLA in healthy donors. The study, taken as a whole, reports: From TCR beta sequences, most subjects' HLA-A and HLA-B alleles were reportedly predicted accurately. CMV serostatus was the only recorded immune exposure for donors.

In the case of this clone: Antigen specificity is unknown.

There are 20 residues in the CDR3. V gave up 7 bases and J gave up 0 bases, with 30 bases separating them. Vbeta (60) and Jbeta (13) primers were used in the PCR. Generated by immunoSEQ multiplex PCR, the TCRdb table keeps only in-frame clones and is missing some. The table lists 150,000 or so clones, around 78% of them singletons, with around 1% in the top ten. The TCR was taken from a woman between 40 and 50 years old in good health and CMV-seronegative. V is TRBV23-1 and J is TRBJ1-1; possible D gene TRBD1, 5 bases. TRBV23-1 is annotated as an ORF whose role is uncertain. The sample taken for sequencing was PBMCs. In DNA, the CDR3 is TGCGCCAGCATCCTTAATCGGCAGGCCGCGGGACTTTTTATGAACACTGAAGCTTTCTTT. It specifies CASILNRQAAGLFMNTEAFF.